Described below is a single T cell receptor (beta chain) sequence and its context. Antigen unknown. The record originates from a study of shared clonotypes between healthy human individuals. Study-level results: Incompleteness in sorted-subset sequencing, despite large depth, was shown by rarefaction.

Trimming shortened V by 7 bases and J by 0 bases, and 16 bases separated the two germline ends. Germline V CDR1 and CDR2: MDHEN, SYDVKM. There are 16 residues in the CDR3. Produced via immunoSEQ multiplex PCR; TCRdb's table is partial and in-frame only. Of nearly 1 million clones listed, 76% are singletons. The sample taken for sequencing was memory CD4+ T cells sorted from blood. As for subset: CD45RA-negative fraction. This receptor was taken from a man aged 18 to 30 in good health. The rearrangement joins TRBV28 to TRBJ1-5, with D maybe TRBD1 (5 bases). This CDR3 is CASTLGGHYSNQPQHF. DNA of the CDR3: TGTGCCAGCACTCTGGGCGGACACTATAGCAATCAGCCCCAGCATTTT.